The clone carrying this T cell receptor (beta chain) appeared many times. Antigen: not known. Making the TCR beta libraries involved quantitative 5'-RACE with molecular barcodes. TCRdb processed the 5' RACE reads anew with MiXCR; each CDR3 protein has one entry. The profile shows approximately 180,000 distinct CDR3 sequences, roughly 18% of them singletons. Germline V gives CDR1 WNHNN, CDR2 SYGVQD (reference sequence). This CDR3 is built from 14 residues. Trimming shortened V by 0 bases and J by 0 bases, and 3 bases separated the two germline ends. The sample is drawn from a study of CD8 T cells in ankylosing spondylitis. Regarding the study as a whole: Clones linked to disease were reported to show significant enrichment in matched ankylosing spondylitis synovial fluid. A TCR beta motif of eight or nine highly homologous variants seemed to mark ankylosing spondylitis blood.

The sample taken for sequencing was blood, either unsorted or a sorted T cell fraction (not recorded which). This chain uses TRBV10-1 with TRBJ2-1; D gene ambiguous. The receptor's source is a male donor between 5 and 29 years old with ankylosing spondylitis or in good health (not recorded which). CDR3 sequence: CASSESISYNEQFF. CDR3 nucleotide sequence: TGCGCCAGCAGTGAGTCGATCTCCTACAATGAGCAGTTCTTC.